The clone carrying this TCR beta chain was counted at least ten times. Its specificity is not known. CT and PET/CT showed node-negative disease in all patients, who had no prior chemotherapy, radiotherapy or other malignancies. The data were taken from a study of prognosis after radiotherapy for stage I lung cancer. Overall study: Roughly 15 patients presented with newly diagnosed primary stage I lung tumors, and a few carried oligometastatic NSCLC following surgical resection of the primary tumor. The study's findings and limits: Patients' TRBV and TRBJ gene usage reportedly differed by presence or absence of metastases.

By two-round multiplex PCR, the TCR beta CDR3 was amplified from genomic DNA. Specific primers for each TRBV and TRBJ gene were what first-round PCR used. From the multiplex PCR reads, TCRdb called clonotypes with MiXCR, one entry per CDR3 protein. The sample yields approximately 28,000 distinct CDR3 sequences, 25% to 35% seen once. The germline CDR1 and CDR2 sequences are LNHNV and YYDKDF (reference sequence). Trimming shortened V by 7 bases and J by 1 base, and 14 bases separated the two germline ends. The CDR3 contains 15 residues. This rearrangement joins TRBV15 to TRBJ2-1, with D tentatively TRBD2 (5 bases). Sequenced here: PBMCs, sampled before or after stereotactic body radiation therapy (not recorded which). The TCR comes from a donor at least 50 years old with non-small cell lung cancer. The CDR3 sequence is CATKSVGESYNEQFF. The CDR3 bases are TGTGCCACCAAGTCGGTGGGAGAGTCCTACAATGAGCAGTTCTTC.